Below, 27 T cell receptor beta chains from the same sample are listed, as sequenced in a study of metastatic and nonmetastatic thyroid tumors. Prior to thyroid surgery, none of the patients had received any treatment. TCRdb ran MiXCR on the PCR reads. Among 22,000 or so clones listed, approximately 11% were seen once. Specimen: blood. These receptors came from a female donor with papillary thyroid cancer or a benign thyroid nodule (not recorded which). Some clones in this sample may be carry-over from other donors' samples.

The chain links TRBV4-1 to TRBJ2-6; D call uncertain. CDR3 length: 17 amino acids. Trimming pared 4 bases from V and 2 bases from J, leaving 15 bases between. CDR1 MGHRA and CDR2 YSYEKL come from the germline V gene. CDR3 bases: TGCGCCAGCAGCCGTCCTCTACTGGGAACTGGGGCCAACGTCCTGACTTTC. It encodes CASSRPLLGTGANVLTF.

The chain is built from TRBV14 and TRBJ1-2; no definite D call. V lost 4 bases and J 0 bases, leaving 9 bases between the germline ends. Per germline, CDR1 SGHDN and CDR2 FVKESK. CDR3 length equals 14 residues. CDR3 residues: CASSPRTTNYGYTF. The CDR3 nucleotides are TGTGCCAGCAGCCCACGCACAACTAACTATGGCTACACCTTC.

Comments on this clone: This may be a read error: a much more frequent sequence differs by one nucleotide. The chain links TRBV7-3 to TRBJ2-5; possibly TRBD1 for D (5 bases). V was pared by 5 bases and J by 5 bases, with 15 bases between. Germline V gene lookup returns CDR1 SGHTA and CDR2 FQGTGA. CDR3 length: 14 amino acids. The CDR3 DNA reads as TGTGCCAGCAGCGCCATGGGGCAGAACGAGACCCAGTACTTC. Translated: CASSAMGQNETQYF.

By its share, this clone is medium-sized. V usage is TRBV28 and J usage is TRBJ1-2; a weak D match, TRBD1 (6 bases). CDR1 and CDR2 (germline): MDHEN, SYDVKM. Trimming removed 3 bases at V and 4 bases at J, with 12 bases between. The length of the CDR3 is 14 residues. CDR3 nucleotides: TGTGCCAGCAGTTTTCAGGGGTTCGGCTATGGCTACACCTTC. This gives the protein CASSFQGFGYGYTF.

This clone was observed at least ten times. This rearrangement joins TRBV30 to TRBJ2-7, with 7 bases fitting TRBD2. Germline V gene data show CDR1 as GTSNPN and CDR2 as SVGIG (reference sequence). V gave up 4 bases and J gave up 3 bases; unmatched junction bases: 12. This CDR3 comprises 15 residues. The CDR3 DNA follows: TGTGCCTGGACCCTAGAATGGCGGGGGATCTACGAGCAGTACTTC. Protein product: CAWTLEWRGIYEQYF.

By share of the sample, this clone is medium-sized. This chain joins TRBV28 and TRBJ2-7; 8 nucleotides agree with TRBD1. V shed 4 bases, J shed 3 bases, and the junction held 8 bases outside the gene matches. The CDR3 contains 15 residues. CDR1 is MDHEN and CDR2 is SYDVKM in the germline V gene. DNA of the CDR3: TGTGCCAGCAGTTCCACGGCAGGGGGCGGCTACGAGCAGTACTTC. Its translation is CASSSTAGGGYEQYF.

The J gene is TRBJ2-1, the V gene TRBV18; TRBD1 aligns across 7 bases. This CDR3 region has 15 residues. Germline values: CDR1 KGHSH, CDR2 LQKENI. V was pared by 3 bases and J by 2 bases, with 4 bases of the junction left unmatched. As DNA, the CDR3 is TGTGCCAGCTCACCTGGACAGGCCGCCTACAATGAGCAGTTCTTC. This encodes CASSPGQAAYNEQFF.

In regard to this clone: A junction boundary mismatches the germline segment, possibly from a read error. The CDR3 region has the DNA TGTGCCAGCAGTGACGACAGGGTCTCTCAGCCCCAGGATTTT. This translates into CASSDDRVSQPQDF. The chain links TRBV6-1 to TRBJ1-5; 7 nucleotides line up with TRBD1. This CDR3 has 14 amino acids. Looked up from germline, CDR1 is MNHNS and CDR2 is SASEGT.

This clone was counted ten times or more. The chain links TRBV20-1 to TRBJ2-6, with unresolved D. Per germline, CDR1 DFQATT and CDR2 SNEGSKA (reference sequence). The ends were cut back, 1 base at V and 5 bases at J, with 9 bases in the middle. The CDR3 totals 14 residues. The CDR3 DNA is TGCAGTGCTAGAGTTGGGGAATGGGCCAACGTCCTGACTTTC. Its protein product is CSARVGEWANVLTF.

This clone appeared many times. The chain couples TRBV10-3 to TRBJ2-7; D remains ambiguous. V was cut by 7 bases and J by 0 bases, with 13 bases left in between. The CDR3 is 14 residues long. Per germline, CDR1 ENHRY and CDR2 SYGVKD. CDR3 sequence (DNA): TGTGCCATCACCCCGGCAGGTTACTCCTACGAGCAGTACTTC. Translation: CAITPAGYSYEQYF.

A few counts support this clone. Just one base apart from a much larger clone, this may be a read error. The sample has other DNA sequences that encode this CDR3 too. CDR3 DNA sequence: TGTGCCAGCAGCCCCCCACCCCCAGAAAACACAGAAGCTTTCTTT. This sequence encodes CASSPPPPENTEAFF. The chain is built from TRBV7-2 and TRBJ1-1; unclear D gene. This CDR3 region has 15 residues. Germline-derived CDR1 and CDR2 are SGHTA and FQGNSA.

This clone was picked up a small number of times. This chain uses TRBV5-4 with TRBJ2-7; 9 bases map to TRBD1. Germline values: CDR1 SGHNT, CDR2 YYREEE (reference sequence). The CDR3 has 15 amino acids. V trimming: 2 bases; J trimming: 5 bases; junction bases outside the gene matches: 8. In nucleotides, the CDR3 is TGTGCCAGCAGCTTCCGGGACAGGGTTATTAACGAGCAGTACTTC. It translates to CASSFRDRVINEQYF.

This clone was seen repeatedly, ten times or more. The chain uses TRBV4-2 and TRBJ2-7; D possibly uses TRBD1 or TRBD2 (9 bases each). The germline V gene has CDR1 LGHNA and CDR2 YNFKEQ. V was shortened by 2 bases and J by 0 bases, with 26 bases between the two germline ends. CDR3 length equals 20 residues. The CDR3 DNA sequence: TGTGCCAGCAGCCAAACAGGGACAGGGACTAGCTCTATCATCTCCTACGAGCAGTACTTC. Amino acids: CASSQTGTGTSSIISYEQYF.

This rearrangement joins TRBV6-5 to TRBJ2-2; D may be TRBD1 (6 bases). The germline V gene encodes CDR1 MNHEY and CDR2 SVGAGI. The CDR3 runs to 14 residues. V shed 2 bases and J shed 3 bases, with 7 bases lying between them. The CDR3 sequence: CASSYQGYTGELFF. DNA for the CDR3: TGTGCCAGCAGTTACCAGGGGTACACCGGGGAGCTGTTTTTT.

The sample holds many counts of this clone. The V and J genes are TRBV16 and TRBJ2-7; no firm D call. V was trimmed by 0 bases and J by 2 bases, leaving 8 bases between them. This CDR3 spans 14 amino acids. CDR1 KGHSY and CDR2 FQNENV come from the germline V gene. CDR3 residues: CASSQSSLTYEQYF. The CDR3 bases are TGTGCCAGCAGCCAATCTAGTCTTACCTACGAGCAGTACTTC.

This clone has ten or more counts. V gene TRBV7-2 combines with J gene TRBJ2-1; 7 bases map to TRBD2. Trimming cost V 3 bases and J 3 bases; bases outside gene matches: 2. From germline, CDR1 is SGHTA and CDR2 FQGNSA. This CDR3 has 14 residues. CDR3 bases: TGTGCCAGCAGCTTTCTAGCGGTCTACAATGAGCAGTTCTTC. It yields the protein CASSFLAVYNEQFF.

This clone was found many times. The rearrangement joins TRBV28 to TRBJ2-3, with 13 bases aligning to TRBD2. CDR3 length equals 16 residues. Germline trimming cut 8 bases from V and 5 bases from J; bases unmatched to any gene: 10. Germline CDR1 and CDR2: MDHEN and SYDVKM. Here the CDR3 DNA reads TGTGCCAGCTCTGACGGACTAGCGGGAGTGGAAGATACGCAGTATTTT. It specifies CASSDGLAGVEDTQYF.

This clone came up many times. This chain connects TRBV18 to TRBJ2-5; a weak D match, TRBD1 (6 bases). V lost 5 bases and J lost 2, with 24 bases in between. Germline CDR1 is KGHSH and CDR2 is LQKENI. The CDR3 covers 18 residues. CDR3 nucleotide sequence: TGTGCCAGCTCATCCATACCCGGGACACAAAAGAGACAAGAGACCCAGTACTTC. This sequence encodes CASSSIPGTQKRQETQYF.

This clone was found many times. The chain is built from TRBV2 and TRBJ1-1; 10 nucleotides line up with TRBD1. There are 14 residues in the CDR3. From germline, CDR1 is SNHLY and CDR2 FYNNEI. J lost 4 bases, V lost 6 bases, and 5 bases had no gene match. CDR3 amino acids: CASRGDRGGTEAFF. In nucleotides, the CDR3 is TGTGCCAGCAGGGGGGACAGGGGAGGCACTGAAGCTTTCTTT. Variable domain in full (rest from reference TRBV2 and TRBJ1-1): EPEVTQTPSHQVTQMGQEVILRCVPISNHLYFYWYRQILGQKVEFLVSFYNNEISEKSEIFDDQFSVERPDGSNFTLKIRSTKLEDSAMYFCASRGDRGGTEAFFGQGTRLTVV.

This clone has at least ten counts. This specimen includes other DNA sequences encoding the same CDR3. Written as DNA, the CDR3 is TGTGCCAGCAGCGTAGCCTTGAGCAATGAGCAGTTCTTC. It translates to CASSVALSNEQFF. The gene calls are TRBV9 and TRBJ2-1; D gene uncertain. The V gene lost 0 bases and the J gene lost 6 bases, with 7 bases spanning the gap. CDR3 length: 13 amino acids. In germline, CDR1 is SGDLS, CDR2 YYNGEE.

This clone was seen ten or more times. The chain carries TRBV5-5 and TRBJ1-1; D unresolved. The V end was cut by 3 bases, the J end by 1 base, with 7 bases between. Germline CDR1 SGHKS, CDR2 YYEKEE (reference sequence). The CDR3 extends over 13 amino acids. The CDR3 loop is CASSSGPNTEAFF. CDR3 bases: TGTGCCAGCAGCTCGGGTCCGAACACTGAAGCTTTCTTT.

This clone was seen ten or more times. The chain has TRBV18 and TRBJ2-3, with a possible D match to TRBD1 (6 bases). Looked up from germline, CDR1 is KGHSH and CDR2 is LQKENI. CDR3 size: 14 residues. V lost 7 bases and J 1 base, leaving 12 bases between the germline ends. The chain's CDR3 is CASYRTEGTDTQYF. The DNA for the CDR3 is TGTGCCAGCTACCGGACAGAAGGCACAGATACGCAGTATTTT.

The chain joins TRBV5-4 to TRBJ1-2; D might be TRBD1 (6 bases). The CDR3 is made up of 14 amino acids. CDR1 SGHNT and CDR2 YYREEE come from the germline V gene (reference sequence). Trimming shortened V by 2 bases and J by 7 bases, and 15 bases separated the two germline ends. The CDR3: CASSLDRGISGYTF. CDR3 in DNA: TGTGCCAGCAGCTTAGATAGGGGGATAAGTGGCTACACCTTC.

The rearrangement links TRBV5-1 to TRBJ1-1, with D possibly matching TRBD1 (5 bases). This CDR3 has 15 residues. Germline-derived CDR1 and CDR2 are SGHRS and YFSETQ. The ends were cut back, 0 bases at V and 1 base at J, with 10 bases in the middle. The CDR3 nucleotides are TGCGCCAGCAGCTTGGGAGGGGTGAGGAACACTGAAGCTTTCTTT. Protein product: CASSLGGVRNTEAFF.

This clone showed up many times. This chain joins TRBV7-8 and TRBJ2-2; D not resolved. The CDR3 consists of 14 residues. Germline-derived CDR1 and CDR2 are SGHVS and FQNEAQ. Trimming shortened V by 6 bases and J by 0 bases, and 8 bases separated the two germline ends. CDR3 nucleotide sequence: TGTGCCAGCAGGGTAGGAACGAACACCGGGGAGCTGTTTTTT. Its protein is CASRVGTNTGELFF.

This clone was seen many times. In DNA form, the CDR3 reads TGTGCCATCAGTGTACCCGAGATCAATGAGCAGTTCTTC. This encodes CAISVPEINEQFF. The genes are TRBV10-3 and TRBJ2-1; D is ambiguous. The germline V gene has CDR1 ENHRY and CDR2 SYGVKD. This CDR3 is 13 amino acids long. V shed 4 bases and J shed 6 bases, with 10 bases lying between them.

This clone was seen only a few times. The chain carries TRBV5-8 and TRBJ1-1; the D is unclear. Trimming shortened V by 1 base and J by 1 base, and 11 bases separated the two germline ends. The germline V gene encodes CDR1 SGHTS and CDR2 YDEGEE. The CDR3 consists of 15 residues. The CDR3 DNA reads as TGTGCCAGCAGCTTGATGCAGCCCGCGAACACTGAAGCTTTCTTT. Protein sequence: CASSLMQPANTEAFF.